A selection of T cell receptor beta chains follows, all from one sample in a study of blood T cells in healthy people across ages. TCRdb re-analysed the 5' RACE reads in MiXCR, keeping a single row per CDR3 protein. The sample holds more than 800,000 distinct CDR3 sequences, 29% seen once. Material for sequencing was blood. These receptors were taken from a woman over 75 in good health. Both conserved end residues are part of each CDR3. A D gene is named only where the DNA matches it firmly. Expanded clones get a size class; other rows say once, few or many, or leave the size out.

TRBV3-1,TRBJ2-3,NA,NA,CTSRGTGTQYF,TGTACCAGCAGGGGAACCGGTACGCAGTATTTT
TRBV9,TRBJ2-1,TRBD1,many,CASSVGPVVTGVNEQFF,TGTGCCAGCAGCGTAGGGCCGGTAGTAACAGGGGTCAATGAGCAGTTCTTC
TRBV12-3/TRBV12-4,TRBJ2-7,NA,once,CASSGDNSYEQYF,TGTGCCAGTAGTGGGGACAACTCCTACGAGCAGTACTTC
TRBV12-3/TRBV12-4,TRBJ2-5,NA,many,CASSLRYSGEGKETQYF,TGTGCCAGCAGTTTACGGTACTCCGGAGAGGGCAAAGAGACCCAGTACTTC
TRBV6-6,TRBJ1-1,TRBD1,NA,CASSGTGRGFTEAFF,TGTGCCAGCAGTGGGACAGGGCGAGGGTTTACTGAAGCTTTCTTT
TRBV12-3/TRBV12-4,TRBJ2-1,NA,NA,CASSLWAGKKGNEQFF,TGTGCCAGCAGTTTATGGGCAGGGAAAAAAGGCAATGAGCAGTTCTTC
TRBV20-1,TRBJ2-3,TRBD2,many,CSARGYGGGSDTQYF,TGCAGTGCTAGAGGCTACGGCGGGGGTTCAGATACGCAGTATTTT
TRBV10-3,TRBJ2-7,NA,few,CAMKGERSYGQYF,TGTGCCATGAAGGGGGAACGCTCCTACGGGCAGTACTTC
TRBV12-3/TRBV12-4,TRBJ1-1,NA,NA,CASSVRQENTEAFF,TGTGCCAGCAGTGTCAGACAGGAGAACACTGAAGCTTTCTTT
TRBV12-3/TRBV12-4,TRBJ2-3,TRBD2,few,CASSLAGGTDTEYF,TGTGCCAGCAGTTTGGCGGGGGGCACAGATACGGAGTATTTT